This T cell receptor beta chain appears in the sequencing data of a study of T cells in Graves' hyperthyroidism and ophthalmopathy. Study details: Peripheral blood was acquired at first diagnosis, ahead of any therapy whatsoever.

This clonotype was seen only a few times. Blood sampling occurred at first hyperthyroidism diagnosis, ahead of any ophthalmopathy symptoms. Germline V gene data show CDR1 as MNHNS and CDR2 as SASEGT. This CDR3 region has 15 residues. V was trimmed by 6 bases and J by 0 bases, leaving 11 bases between them. RNA transcripts were the template for amplifying TCR beta CDR3 regions. In the first-round RT-PCR of the TCR CDR3, the HTBI primer set was used. TCRdb reprocessed the multiplex PCR reads via MiXCR and lists one record per CDR3 protein. The data hold more than 550,000 distinct CDR3 sequences, with roughly a sixth observed a single time.

The clonotype was recovered from a woman between 50 and 59 years old with Graves' hyperthyroidism that later progressed to Graves' ophthalmopathy. This chain joins TRBV6-1 and TRBJ2-2; D is uncertain. The sequenced sample consisted of blood. The CDR3 DNA reads TGTGCCAGCAGCACCGGTGGCTCGAACACCGGGGAGCTGTTTTTT. Its protein is CASSTGGSNTGELFF.